The sequence of this T cell receptor beta chain was determined in a study of OX40 agonist ivuxolimab in advanced cancers. Study observations and caveats: Normalized T-cell clonal expansion was also low in some nonresponders.

Notes on this clone: Its antigen is still unknown.

The germline V gene encodes CDR1 SGHTA and CDR2 FQGTGA. J lost 6 bases, V lost 0 bases, and 4 bases had no gene match. This CDR3 has 16 amino acids. The repertoire was sequenced with immunoSEQ multiplex PCR; TCRdb's copy has only in-frame clones and lacks some. The sample holds around 62,000 clones, roughly nine tenths seen once. This chain links TRBV7-3 with TRBJ2-2; TRBD2 matches at 10 bases. The source was CD4+ or CD8+ T cells sorted from blood, collected in a trial of the OX40 agonist ivuxolimab. The origin of this receptor is an adult with an advanced solid tumor such as melanoma, head and neck, liver or kidney cancer. The CDR3 loop reads CASSLTSGRAAGELFF. As DNA, the CDR3 is TGTGCCAGCAGCTTAACAAGCGGGAGGGCGGCCGGGGAGCTGTTTTTT.